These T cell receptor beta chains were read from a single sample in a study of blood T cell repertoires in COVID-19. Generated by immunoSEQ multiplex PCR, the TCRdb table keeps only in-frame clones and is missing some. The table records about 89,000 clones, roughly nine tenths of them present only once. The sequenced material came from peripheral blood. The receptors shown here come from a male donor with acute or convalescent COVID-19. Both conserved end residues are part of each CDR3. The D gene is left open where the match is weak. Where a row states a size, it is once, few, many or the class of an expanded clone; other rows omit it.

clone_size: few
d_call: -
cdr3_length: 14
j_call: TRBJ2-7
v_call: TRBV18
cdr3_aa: CASSLGSPPREQYF
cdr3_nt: TGTGCCAGCTCCCTCGGTTCTCCCCCGAGAGAGCAGTACTTC

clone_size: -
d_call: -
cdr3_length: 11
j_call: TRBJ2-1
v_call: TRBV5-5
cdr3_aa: CASSLEVEEFF
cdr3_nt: TGTGCCAGCAGCTTGGAAGTAGAGGAGTTCTTC

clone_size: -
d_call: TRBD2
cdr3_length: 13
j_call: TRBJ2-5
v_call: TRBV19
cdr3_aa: CASWGGDQETQYF
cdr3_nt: TGTGCCAGTTGGGGGGGGGACCAAGAGACCCAGTACTTC

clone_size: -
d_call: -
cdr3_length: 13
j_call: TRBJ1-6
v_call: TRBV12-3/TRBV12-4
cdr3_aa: CASSQSGNSPLHF
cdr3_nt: TGTGCCAGCAGTCAGTCAGGAAATTCACCCCTCCACTTT

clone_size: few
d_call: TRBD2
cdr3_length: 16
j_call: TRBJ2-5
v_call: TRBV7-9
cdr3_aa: CASSLGLAGTTGTQYF
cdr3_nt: TGTGCCAGCAGCTTAGGGCTAGCGGGCACAACGGGGACCCAGTACTTC

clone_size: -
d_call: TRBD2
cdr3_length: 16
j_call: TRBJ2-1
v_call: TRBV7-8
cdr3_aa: CASSLMFGTSLGEQFF
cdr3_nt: TGTGCCAGCAGCTTAATGTTTGGGACTAGCCTTGGTGAGCAGTTCTTC

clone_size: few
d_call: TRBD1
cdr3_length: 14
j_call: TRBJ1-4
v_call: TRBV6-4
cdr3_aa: CASSATGFAEKLFF
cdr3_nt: TGTGCCAGCAGCGCGACAGGGTTTGCGGAAAAACTGTTTTTT

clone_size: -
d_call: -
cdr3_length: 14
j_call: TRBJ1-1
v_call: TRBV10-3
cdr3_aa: CAISERTSNTEAFF
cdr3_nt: TGTGCCATCAGTGAGCGGACATCGAACACTGAAGCTTTCTTT

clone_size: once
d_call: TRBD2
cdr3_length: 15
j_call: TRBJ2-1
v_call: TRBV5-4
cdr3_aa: CASSLGGSSYNEQFF
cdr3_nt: TGTGCCAGCAGCCTCGGGGGGAGCTCCTACAATGAGCAGTTCTTC

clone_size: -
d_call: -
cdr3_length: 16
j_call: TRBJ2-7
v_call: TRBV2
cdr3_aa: CASTEGPGVLSYEQYF
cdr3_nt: TGTGCCAGCACCGAGGGGCCAGGGGTGCTCTCCTACGAGCAGTACTTC